A selection of T cell receptor beta chains follows, all from one sample in a study of cytotoxic CD8 clonotypes in ibrutinib-treated CLL. The repertoire was sequenced with immunoSEQ multiplex PCR; TCRdb's copy has only in-frame clones and lacks some. The sample yields around 130,000 clones, approximately 81% seen once. The sequences come from PBMCs, collected after 24 months of ibrutinib treatment. The receptors shown here come from a human donor with chronic lymphocytic leukemia. Each CDR3 is given with its conserved first and last residue. The order of the fields is V gene, J gene, clone size, D gene, CDR3 DNA, CDR3 protein. A D gene is named only where the DNA matches it firmly. Some rows mark clone size as missing; the rest say once, few, many or name a class of expanded clone.

v_call: TRBV18
j_call: TRBJ1-2
clone_size: NA
d_call: NA
cdr3_nt: TGTGCCAGCTCACCATCTTCAGGGGCTAACTATGGCTACACCTTC
cdr3_aa: CASSPSSGANYGYTF

v_call: TRBV28
j_call: TRBJ1-2
clone_size: NA
d_call: TRBD1
cdr3_nt: TGTGCCATAGCTTCAGACAGGGACTATGGCTACACCTTC
cdr3_aa: CAIASDRDYGYTF

v_call: TRBV6-6
j_call: TRBJ2-7
clone_size: NA
d_call: NA
cdr3_nt: TGTGCCAGCAGCCCCTCCCGAGGGAATCACTACGAGCAGTACTTC
cdr3_aa: CASSPSRGNHYEQYF

v_call: TRBV29-1
j_call: TRBJ2-2
clone_size: once
d_call: NA
cdr3_nt: TGCAGCGTTTCCATATCCGTTGACGGGGAGCTGTTTTTT
cdr3_aa: CSVSISVDGELFF

v_call: TRBV27
j_call: TRBJ2-1
clone_size: NA
d_call: TRBD1
cdr3_nt: TGTGCCAGCAGTGCGGGACAGGTCTATAACAATGAGCAGTTCTTC
cdr3_aa: CASSAGQVYNNEQFF

v_call: TRBV6-6
j_call: TRBJ2-2
clone_size: NA
d_call: TRBD2
cdr3_nt: TGTGCCAGCAGAATAGCGGGGGGGCGTAACACCGGGGAGCTGTTTTTT
cdr3_aa: CASRIAGGRNTGELFF

v_call: TRBV27
j_call: TRBJ2-7
clone_size: few
d_call: TRBD1
cdr3_nt: TGTGCCAGCAGTTTCAACAGGGGTCTCTACGAGCAGTACTTC
cdr3_aa: CASSFNRGLYEQYF

v_call: TRBV7-2
j_call: TRBJ1-5
clone_size: few
d_call: NA
cdr3_nt: TGTGCCAGCAGCTTACGGGGCGGTAGCAATCAGCCCCAGCATTTT
cdr3_aa: CASSLRGGSNQPQHF

v_call: TRBV29-1
j_call: TRBJ1-1
clone_size: NA
d_call: NA
cdr3_nt: TGCAGCGTCCGACTGGGGGCGAACACTGAAGCTTTCTTT
cdr3_aa: CSVRLGANTEAFF

v_call: TRBV30
j_call: TRBJ1-5
clone_size: NA
d_call: TRBD1
cdr3_nt: TGTGCCTGGAGTAAGAGGGGGCGAGGGAGCAATCAGCCCCAGCATTTT
cdr3_aa: CAWSKRGRGSNQPQHF

v_call: TRBV7-6
j_call: TRBJ1-1
clone_size: few
d_call: NA
cdr3_nt: TGTGCCAGCAGTAAGGCAGGTAACACTGAAGCTTTCTTT
cdr3_aa: CASSKAGNTEAFF

v_call: TRBV7-8
j_call: TRBJ1-2
clone_size: many
d_call: NA
cdr3_nt: TGTGCCAGCAGCTTAGGTTTTGGGGGCCTTCAAAACTATGGCTACACCTTC
cdr3_aa: CASSLGFGGLQNYGYTF

v_call: TRBV4-1
j_call: TRBJ1-2
clone_size: NA
d_call: NA
cdr3_nt: TGCGCCAGCAGCCAAGCGGGACCAACTAACTATGGCTACACCTTC
cdr3_aa: CASSQAGPTNYGYTF

v_call: TRBV6-1
j_call: TRBJ2-7
clone_size: NA
d_call: TRBD1
cdr3_nt: TGTGCCAGCAGTGTACGGACAGGTAACGGCGAGCAGTACTTC
cdr3_aa: CASSVRTGNGEQYF

v_call: TRBV14
j_call: TRBJ1-6
clone_size: NA
d_call: TRBD1
cdr3_nt: TGTGCCAGCAGCCAGACAGGGGGTAATTCACCCCTCCACTTT
cdr3_aa: CASSQTGGNSPLHF

v_call: TRBV5-4
j_call: TRBJ1-3
clone_size: NA
d_call: NA
cdr3_nt: TGTGCCAGCAGCCCTGAGGGGACTGGGGGAAACACCATATATTTT
cdr3_aa: CASSPEGTGGNTIYF

v_call: TRBV19
j_call: TRBJ1-2
clone_size: NA
d_call: NA
cdr3_nt: TGTGCCAGTAGTATAGGGGGGCACAGCTATGGCTACACCTTC
cdr3_aa: CASSIGGHSYGYTF

v_call: TRBV7-2
j_call: TRBJ1-3
clone_size: NA
d_call: NA
cdr3_nt: TGTGCCAGCAGCTTAGGTGCGGGCGGCCACTCTGGAAACACCATATATTTT
cdr3_aa: CASSLGAGGHSGNTIYF

v_call: TRBV6-5
j_call: TRBJ1-6
clone_size: NA
d_call: NA
cdr3_nt: TGTGCCAGCAGTTACCGGTTGAATTCACCCCTCCACTTT
cdr3_aa: CASSYRLNSPLHF

v_call: TRBV4-3
j_call: TRBJ2-1
clone_size: NA
d_call: TRBD2
cdr3_nt: TGCGCCAGCAGCGAAGGGGGCGGGGGGGCGAACAATGAGCAGTTCTTC
cdr3_aa: CASSEGGGGANNEQFF

v_call: TRBV6-4
j_call: TRBJ2-3
clone_size: NA
d_call: NA
cdr3_nt: TGTGCCAGCAGTACGACAACCACTAGCACAGATACGCAGTATTTT
cdr3_aa: CASSTTTTSTDTQYF

v_call: TRBV4-3
j_call: TRBJ2-6
clone_size: NA
d_call: NA
cdr3_nt: TGCGCCAGCAGCGTCGTAGGGGGGACTGGGGCCAACGTCCTGACTTTC
cdr3_aa: CASSVVGGTGANVLTF